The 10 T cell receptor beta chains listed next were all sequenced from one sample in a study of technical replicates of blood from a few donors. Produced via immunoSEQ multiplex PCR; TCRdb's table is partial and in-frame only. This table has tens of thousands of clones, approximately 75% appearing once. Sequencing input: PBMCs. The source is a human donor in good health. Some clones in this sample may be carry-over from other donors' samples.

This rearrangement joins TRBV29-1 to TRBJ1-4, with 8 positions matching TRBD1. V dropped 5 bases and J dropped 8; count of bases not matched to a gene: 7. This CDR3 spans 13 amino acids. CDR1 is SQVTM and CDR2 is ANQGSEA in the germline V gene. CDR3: CSVRQGWREKLFF. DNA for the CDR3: TGCAGCGTTAGACAGGGGTGGAGGGAAAAACTGTTTTTT. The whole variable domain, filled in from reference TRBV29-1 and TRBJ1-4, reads SAVISQKPSRDICQRGTSLTIQCQVDSQVTMMFWYRQQPGQSLTLIATANQGSEATYESGFVIDKFPISRPNLTFSTLTVSNMSPEDSSIYLCSVRQGWREKLFFGSGTQLSVL.

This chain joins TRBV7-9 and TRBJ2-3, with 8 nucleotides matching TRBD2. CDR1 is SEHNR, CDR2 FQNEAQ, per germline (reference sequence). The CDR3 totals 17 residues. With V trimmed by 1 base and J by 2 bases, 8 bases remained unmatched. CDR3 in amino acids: CASSLGDLAGVTDTQYF. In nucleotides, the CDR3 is TGTGCCAGCAGCTTAGGGGACCTAGCGGGCGTCACAGATACGCAGTATTTT.

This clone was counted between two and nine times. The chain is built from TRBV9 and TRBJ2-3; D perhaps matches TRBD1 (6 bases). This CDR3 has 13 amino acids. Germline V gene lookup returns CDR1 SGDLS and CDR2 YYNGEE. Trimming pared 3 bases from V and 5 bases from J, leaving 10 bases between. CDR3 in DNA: TGTGCCAGCAGCGACTCAGGGGTAGATACGCAGTATTTT. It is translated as CASSDSGVDTQYF.

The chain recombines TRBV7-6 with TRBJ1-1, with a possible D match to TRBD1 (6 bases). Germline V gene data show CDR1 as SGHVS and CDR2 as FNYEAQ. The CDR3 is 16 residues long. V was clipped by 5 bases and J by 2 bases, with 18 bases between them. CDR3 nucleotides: TGTGCCAGCAGCCCCGCTGGCGCAGGGGCCAACACTGAAGCTTTCTTT. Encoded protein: CASSPAGAGANTEAFF.

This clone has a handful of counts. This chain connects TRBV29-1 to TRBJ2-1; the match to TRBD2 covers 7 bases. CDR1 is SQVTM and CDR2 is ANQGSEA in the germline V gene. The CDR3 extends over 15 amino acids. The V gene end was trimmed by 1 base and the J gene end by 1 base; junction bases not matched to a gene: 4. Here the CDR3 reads CSVEATGGSYNEQFF. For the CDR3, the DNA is TGCAGCGTTGAAGCAACCGGGGGGTCCTACAATGAGCAGTTCTTC.

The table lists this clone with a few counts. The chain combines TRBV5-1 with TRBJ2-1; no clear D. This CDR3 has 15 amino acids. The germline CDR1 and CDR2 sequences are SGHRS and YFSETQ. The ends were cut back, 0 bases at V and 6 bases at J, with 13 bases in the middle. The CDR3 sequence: CASSLVGGVGNEQFF. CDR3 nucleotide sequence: TGCGCCAGCAGCTTGGTGGGTGGAGTGGGCAATGAGCAGTTCTTC.

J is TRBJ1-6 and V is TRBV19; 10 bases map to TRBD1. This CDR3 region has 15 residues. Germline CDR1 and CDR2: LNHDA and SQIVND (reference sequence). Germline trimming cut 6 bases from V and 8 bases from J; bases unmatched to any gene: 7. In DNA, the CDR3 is TGTGCCAGTAGAAGGACAGGGGGACAGGATTCACCCCTCCACTTT. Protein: CASRRTGGQDSPLHF.

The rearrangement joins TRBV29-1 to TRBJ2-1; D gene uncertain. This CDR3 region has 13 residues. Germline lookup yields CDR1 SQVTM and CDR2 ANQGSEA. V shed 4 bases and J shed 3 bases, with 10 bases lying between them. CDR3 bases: TGCAGCGTTGTAAGACTCCTCTACAATGAGCAGTTCTTC. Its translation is CSVVRLLYNEQFF.

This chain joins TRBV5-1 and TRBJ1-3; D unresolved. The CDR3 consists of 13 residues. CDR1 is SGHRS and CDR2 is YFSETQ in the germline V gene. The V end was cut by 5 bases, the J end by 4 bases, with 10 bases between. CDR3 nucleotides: TGCGCCAGCAGTGCGGCACTAGGAAACACCATATATTTT. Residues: CASSAALGNTIYF.

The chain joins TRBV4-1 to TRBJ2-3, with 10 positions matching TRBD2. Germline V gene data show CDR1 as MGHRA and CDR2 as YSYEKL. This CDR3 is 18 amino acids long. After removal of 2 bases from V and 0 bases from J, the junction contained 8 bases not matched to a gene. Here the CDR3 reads CASSQIASGGLSTDTQYF. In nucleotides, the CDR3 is TGCGCCAGCAGCCAAATCGCTAGCGGGGGATTAAGCACAGATACGCAGTATTTT.